This T cell receptor (beta chain) was found in a study of T cell changes during pregnancy in multiple sclerosis. The V segment lost 2 bases and the J segment 2 bases; nucleotides outside the gene matches: 3. The germline CDR1 and CDR2 sequences are MGHRA and YSYEKL. The CDR3 has 15 amino acids. TCRdb keeps only in-frame clones here, not all; method: immunoSEQ multiplex PCR. The table has about 58,000 clones, about 89% seen once. This TCR derives from a female donor in good health, enrolled as a control in a pregnancy study. This sample comprised CD4+ T cells from peripheral blood mononuclear cells, obtained after pregnancy. The chain combines TRBV4-1 with TRBJ1-5; 7 bases are a match to TRBD1. CDR3 coding DNA: TGCGCCAGCAGCCAAACGGGACAGCGCAATCAGCCCCAGCATTTT. Translating gives CASSQTGQRNQPQHF.